Included here is one T cell receptor (beta chain) sequence, with context. The method was immunoSEQ multiplex PCR; TCRdb's version includes in-frame clones alone and lacks a portion of them. The repertoire consists of around 31,000 clones, with around 90% occurring once and the leading ten covering around 33%. These data are taken from a study of OX40 agonist ivuxolimab in advanced cancers. Study at large: The dose-escalation cohort was over 65% male, with a mean age of around 60 years, ranging about 23 to 80. Three patients had partial responses: one hepatocellular carcinoma, two cutaneous melanoma.

Trimming at V came to 5 bases and at J to 0 bases, leaving 6 bases not matched to a gene. CDR3 length: 15 residues. Per germline, CDR1 SQVTM and CDR2 ANQGSEA. The sample here was CD4+ or CD8+ T cells sorted from blood, taken in a trial of the OX40 agonist ivuxolimab. The chain uses TRBV29-1 and TRBJ1-2; 10 bases line up with TRBD1. This TCR was sampled from an adult with an advanced solid tumor such as melanoma, head and neck, liver or kidney cancer. Here the CDR3 reads CSVPGQGFANYGYTF. CDR3 nucleotides: TGCAGCGTTCCGGGACAGGGGTTCGCTAACTATGGCTACACCTTC.